What follows are 22 T cell receptor beta chains derived from one specimen sequenced in a study of Graves' ophthalmopathy and Graves' hyperthyroidism. The sequenced template was RNA, covering the TCR beta CDR3 region. First-round RT-PCR with HTBI primers preceded a second-round multiplex PCR. One entry per CDR3 protein, called by TCRdb with MiXCR from the multiplex PCR reads. Among 900,000 to 1,200,000 distinct CDR3 sequences, about 35% were seen once, and the ten largest hold more than 9.5%. The sequenced sample was peripheral blood or thyroid tissue (not recorded which). The receptors come from an adult man with Graves' hyperthyroidism.

This clonotype was observed many times. The V and J genes are TRBV10-3 and TRBJ2-2, with 12 positions matching TRBD2. This CDR3 contains 14 residues. V lost 6 bases, J lost 7 bases, and 3 bases stayed unmatched. The germline gives CDR1 ENHRY, CDR2 SYGVKD. For the CDR3, the DNA is TGTGCCATCAGGGAGACTAGCGGGAGCGGGGAGCTGTTTTTT. Its translation: CAIRETSGSGELFF.

This clonotype was detected many times. The rearrangement uses TRBV15 and TRBJ1-5, with a tentative D call TRBD1 (6 bases). The CDR3 loop spans 14 amino acids. V lost 5 bases and J 7 bases, leaving 15 bases between the germline ends. CDR1 is LNHNV, CDR2 YYDKDF, per germline (reference sequence). The CDR3: CATSGGDIYQPQHF. The DNA for the CDR3 is TGTGCCACCAGCGGGGGGGACATTTACCAGCCCCAGCATTTT.

As regards this clonotype: Since a much larger clone is just one base distant, this may be a read error. The chain employs TRBV7-9 and TRBJ1-4; D is unclear. CDR3 length equals 13 residues. Germline V gene data show CDR1 as SEHNR and CDR2 as FQNEAQ (reference sequence). The CDR3 loop reads CASSSSRREKLLF. In DNA form, the CDR3 reads TGTGCCAGCAGCTCGTCTCGGCGTGAAAAACTGCTTTTT. Full variable domain (outside the CDR3, taken from reference TRBV7-9 and TRBJ1-4): DTGVSQNPRHKITKRGQNVTFRCDPISEHNRLYWYRQTLGQGPEFLTYFQNEAQLEKSRLLSDRFSAERPKGSFSTLEIQRTEQGDSAMYLCASSSSRREKLLFGSGTQLSVL.

The table lists this clonotype with many counts. This chain links TRBV9 with TRBJ1-1; D uncertain. Germline lookup yields CDR1 SGDLS and CDR2 YYNGEE. Trimming cost V 1 base and J 3 bases, with 7 bases left between them. The CDR3 consists of 13 residues. CDR3 bases: TGTGCCAGCAGCGTACGGGGAGACACTGAAGCTTTCTTT. It is translated as CASSVRGDTEAFF.

This clonotype came up many times. The chain recombines TRBV2 with TRBJ2-7; D gene unclear. Germline loops: CDR1 SNHLY, CDR2 FYNNEI. Trimming shortened V by 4 bases and J by 4 bases, and 17 bases separated the two germline ends. This CDR3 spans 15 amino acids. CDR3 sequence: CASSVFSSQGYEQYF. The CDR3 coding sequence is TGTGCCAGCAGTGTATTCTCCTCCCAAGGGTACGAGCAGTACTTC. The full variable domain, with the rest looked up from reference TRBV2 and TRBJ2-7, is EPEVTQTPSHQVTQMGQEVILRCVPISNHLYFYWYRQILGQKVEFLVSFYNNEISEKSEIFDDQFSVERPDGSNFTLKIRSTKLEDSAMYFCASSVFSSQGYEQYFGPGTRLTVT.

In this sample, this clonotype turned up many times. This rearrangement joins TRBV9 to TRBJ2-7; D call uncertain. Per the germline V gene, CDR1 is SGDLS and CDR2 is YYNGEE. The CDR3 length is 16 residues. Trimming took off 3 bases at V and 6 bases at J, with 22 bases between the two ends. The CDR3 coding sequence is TGTGCCAGCAGCGCCCCCCTCCTAACTTCGGGTCGCGAGCAGTACTTC. Encoded protein: CASSAPLLTSGREQYF.

This clonotype was counted only a few times. The chain links TRBV20-1 to TRBJ1-6; D unresolved. This CDR3 contains 14 residues. Trimming cost V 0 bases and J 9 bases, with 12 bases left between them. Germline V gene sequence: CDR1 DFQATT, CDR2 SNEGSKA (reference sequence). The CDR3 here is CSARDLAGGSPLHF. Here the CDR3 DNA reads TGCAGTGCTAGAGATCTGGCGGGAGGTTCACCCCTCCACTTT.

The rearrangement links TRBV29-1 to TRBJ1-1, with D tentatively TRBD1 (6 bases). CDR1 SQVTM and CDR2 ANQGSEA come from the germline V gene. There are 17 residues in the CDR3. The V end lost 5 bases, the J end lost 2 bases, and 24 bases lay between the germline ends. DNA for the CDR3: TGCAGCGTTCCCAACCGGGGGGGTGGGGGGCTCAACACTGAAGCTTTCTTT. Its protein product is CSVPNRGGGGLNTEAFF.

This clonotype was found a few times. The gene calls are TRBV9 and TRBJ2-7, with D possibly TRBD1 on 6 matching bases. Between the trimmed V and J ends, which lost 0 bases and 2 bases, there was a span of 12 bases. The germline V gene has CDR1 SGDLS and CDR2 YYNGEE. This CDR3 region has 15 residues. CDR3 in amino acids: CASSVGGRGPYEQYF. The CDR3 nucleotides are TGTGCCAGCAGCGTAGGCGGCAGGGGACCCTACGAGCAGTACTTC.

As regards this clonotype: The germline gene is not matched at one end of the junction; a read error may be the cause. The chain is built from TRBV10-2 and TRBJ2-7, with D tentatively TRBD1 or TRBD2 (5 bases each). Germline-derived CDR1 and CDR2 are WSHSY and SAAADI. CDR3 size: 13 residues. This CDR3 is CASGRDGGYEQYF. The DNA of the CDR3 is TGTGCCAGCGGACGGGATGGGGGTTACGAGCAGTACTTC.

This clonotype was seen at least ten times. The chain has TRBV12-3 or TRBV12-4 and TRBJ1-4, with no clear D. The V end lost 5 bases, the J end lost 4 bases, and 8 bases lay between the germline ends. This CDR3 comprises 13 residues. CDR3 nucleotides: TGTGCCAGCAGTCCGTACCGTAATGAAAAACTGTTTTTT. Protein product: CASSPYRNEKLFF.

This clonotype was counted between two and nine times. The rearrangement links TRBV5-8 to TRBJ2-2; the D gene is possibly TRBD1 (5 bases). V was trimmed by 4 bases and J by 1 base, leaving 11 bases between them. The CDR3 has 15 amino acids. Per germline, CDR1 SGHTS and CDR2 YDEGEE. The CDR3 region is CASSNRTRNTGELFF. For the CDR3, the DNA is TGTGCCAGCAGCAACCGGACAAGGAACACCGGGGAGCTGTTTTTT.

This clonotype occurred many times. This chain joins TRBV7-8 and TRBJ2-7; D is possibly TRBD2 (6 bases). Trimming took off 3 bases at V and 6 bases at J, with 27 bases between the two ends. The CDR3 extends over 18 amino acids. The germline CDR1 and CDR2 sequences are SGHVS and FQNEAQ. CDR3 DNA sequence: TGTGCCAGCAGCTTCGAAGAGGCGGCGGGGCTCCGGGGTGCCGAGCAGTACTTC. Translating gives CASSFEEAAGLRGAEQYF.

J is TRBJ1-4 and V is TRBV20-1; 9 nucleotides line up with TRBD1. The junction had 6 bases not matched to a gene; V was cut back by 7 bases and J by 0 bases. The germline CDR1 and CDR2 sequences are DFQATT and SNEGSKA (reference sequence). CDR3 size: 15 residues. DNA for the CDR3: TGCAGTGTTCCACAGGGGGCTTCAACTAATGAAAAACTGTTTTTT. It codes for CSVPQGASTNEKLFF.

This clonotype was seen a handful of times. The gene calls are TRBV6-6 and TRBJ2-5; D remains unclear. Germline assignment: CDR1 MNHNY and CDR2 SVGAGI (reference sequence). The V end lost 0 bases, the J end lost 5 bases, and 7 bases lay between the germline ends. The CDR3 is 13 residues long. DNA for the CDR3: TGTGCCAGCAGTTACTCGTTGAGGGAGACCCAGTACTTC. It is translated as CASSYSLRETQYF.

The chain links TRBV12-3 or TRBV12-4 to TRBJ1-1; no firm D call. The germline V and J ends were trimmed by 3 bases and 1 base, with 9 bases remaining between them. The CDR3 has 14 amino acids. The CDR3 nucleotides read TGTGCCAGCAGTTTGGGGATACAGAACACTGAAGCTTTCTTT. Residues: CASSLGIQNTEAFF.

This clonotype was counted only a few times. The chain has TRBV19 and TRBJ2-2; 14 bases align to TRBD2. Germline assignment: CDR1 LNHDA and CDR2 SQIVND (reference sequence). V gave up 3 bases and J gave up 5 bases; unmatched junction bases: 5. The CDR3 totals 17 residues. CDR3 sequence reads: CASSIGTSGSGTGELFF. CDR3 in DNA: TGTGCCAGTAGTATCGGGACTAGCGGGAGCGGAACCGGGGAGCTGTTTTTT.

V and J are TRBV20-1 and TRBJ2-5; 9 positions match TRBD2. This CDR3 has 17 amino acids. After removal of 0 bases from V and 9 bases from J, the junction contained 17 bases not matched to a gene. Germline loops: CDR1 DFQATT, CDR2 SNEGSKA (reference sequence). This CDR3 is CSARDRQRGALGEAQYF. CDR3 coding DNA: TGCAGTGCTAGAGATCGCCAGCGGGGGGCCTTAGGGGAGGCCCAGTACTTC.

This clonotype was seen more than once but under ten times. The rearrangement links TRBV6-5 to TRBJ1-3; D possibly corresponds to TRBD1 (5 bases). In germline, CDR1 is MNHEY, CDR2 SVGAGI. The CDR3 consists of 16 residues. Between the trimmed V and J ends, which lost 5 bases and 0 bases, there was a span of 14 bases. CDR3 protein: CASSGLQVHSGNTIYF. The CDR3 region has the DNA TGTGCCAGCAGTGGCCTACAGGTCCACTCTGGAAACACCATATATTTT.

The chain combines TRBV7-9 with TRBJ1-2, with 10 bases lining up with TRBD1. The length of the CDR3 is 18 residues. Germline trimming cut 10 bases from V and 1 base from J; bases unmatched to any gene: 18. Germline V gives CDR1 SEHNR, CDR2 FQNEAQ (reference sequence). The CDR3 DNA sequence: TGTGCCATCAGTGAGTTCAGCGGGACAGGGGACCTTAACTATGGCTACACCTTC. Translated: CAISEFSGTGDLNYGYTF. The whole variable domain, filled in from reference TRBV7-9 and TRBJ1-2, reads DTGVSQNPRHKITKRGQNVTFRCDPISEHNRLYWYRQTLGQGPEFLTYFQNEAQLEKSRLLSDRFSAERPKGSFSTLEIQRTEQGDSAMYLCAISEFSGTGDLNYGYTFGSGTRLTVV.

This chain uses TRBV15 with TRBJ1-2; a weak D match, TRBD1 (5 bases). Trimming stripped 0 bases from V and 8 bases from J, with 19 bases between. The CDR3 runs to 16 residues. The V gene's germline CDR1 is LNHNV and CDR2 YYDKDF (reference sequence). This CDR3 is CATSRDPGSPGKGYTF. The CDR3 DNA reads TGTGCCACCAGCAGAGATCCCGGGTCTCCAGGGAAAGGCTACACCTTC.

This clonotype was detected ten times or more. The chain uses TRBV24-1 and TRBJ2-5; unclear D gene. Between the trimmed V and J ends, which lost 4 bases and 0 bases, there was a span of 5 bases. Germline V gene sequence: CDR1 KGHDR, CDR2 SFDVKD. The CDR3 runs 13 residues. CDR3 sequence (DNA): TGTGCCACCAGTGACAGTTACCAAGAGACCCAGTACTTC. Translation: CATSDSYQETQYF.